This T cell receptor (beta chain) is from a study of blood T cells in healthy people across ages (dated by TCRdb to between 2014 and 2017). Regarding the research as a whole: In model experiments, template switching captured roughly one uniquely barcoded TCR beta cDNA molecule for every two T cells. Age-related changes in TCR beta repertoire diversity were measured in the study by deep sequencing normalized with unique cDNA molecular identifiers. Four age groups were formed from the donors: young (average 16 years), middle-aged (around 40), aged (62) and long-lived (around 82). To avoid experimental bias, donors of different ages were randomly spread across the sequencing lanes. The study analyzed two additional independent replicas of 1 million unique cDNA reads from the same blood draw for two donors, one aged 18 to 30 and one aged 80 or older.

CDR1 SGHNT and CDR2 YENEEA are derived from the germline V gene. The CDR3 goes from the cysteine to the phenylalanine over 14 residues. The read is trimmed to its CDR3 DNA, 42 bases read in frame from base 1. On this clonotype itself: Its cognate antigen has yet to be identified. No clone much larger than this one lies a single base away; base qualities are absent.

The donors were 40 or so Caucasian individuals from Russia, aged 6 to 90 years, who were systemically healthy. Around 10 milliliters of peripheral blood were collected from each donor into EDTA-treated Vacutainer tubes. PBMCs were isolated by Ficoll-Paque density-gradient centrifugation, with at least 7 million obtained per sample. Total RNA was extracted from PBMCs with Trizol reagent, with at least 6 micrograms obtained per sample. For every donor, an aliquot of PBMCs went through flow cytometry to measure the percentages of naive CD45RAhigh/CD27high T cells. Library preparation used 5' RACE. These reads were obtained on an Illumina HiSeq 2500. A second roughly 6 to 11 cycle PCR used a sample-barcoded 5' primer and a J-beta primer mix. A unique molecular identifier was introduced onto each TCR beta cDNA molecule by a template-switch 5' adaptor carrying 12 random nucleotides. At least 2.5 million CDR3-containing paired-end reads were obtained from each sample. First-strand cDNA synthesis was performed from all RNA using the Mint cDNA synthesis kit, with priming by a TRBC-specific oligonucleotide. Following uracil-DNA glycosylase treatment, a first 18-cycle PCR with universal primers M1SS and BC2_uni_R was performed on all cDNA. On the study's bioinformatics: For normalization, 1 million high-quality reads, each with a distinct molecular identifier, were randomly selected from each sample. Reads with shared molecular identifiers were discarded instead of being binned into consensus sequences. CDR3 identification, clonotype clustering and error correction used MiTCR with a Q25 quality threshold and the strictest error-elimination algorithm. Lower-bound total TCR beta diversity was estimated with a nonparametric unseen species model using Euler transformation. TCRdb trimmed the raw reads at Q25, called clones with MiXCR and kept productive beta chains. Each CDR3 protein gets just one entry, which takes the most common genes and DNA from the rows behind it. The V and J calls follow TCRdb's processing rather than the paper's. The sample records some 710,000 distinct CDR3 sequences, 46% of which are singletons. 15% to 20% of the sample lies in the top ten.

The study at large found these results: Compared with the aged group, more naive CD4+ T cells, fewer expanded clones and increased TCR diversity were shown by the long-lived group, suggesting age selection. Observed TCR beta diversity per million T cells fell roughly linearly with age, and a significant reduction was already apparent by age about 38. Conclusive comparison of naive and antigen-experienced compartments was prevented by the profiling of bulk unsorted PBMCs. Estimates of total diversity based on one million sequenced T cells were considered lower bounds and underestimates. Observed TCR beta diversity correlated strongly with the percentage of naive T cells measured by flow cytometry. Because the CMV infection status of the donors was unknown, age-related changes in expanded clonotypes may potentially have been confounded.

The chain is encoded by TRBV11-3 joined to TRBJ2-4, with the D gene uncertain. With the DNA end fitting TRBJ2-7 better, the J assignment may be wrong. The source material was blood. The TCR comes from an elderly man in good health. The CDR3 is CASSPGWATDEQYF. At the DNA level, the sequence is TGTGCCAGCAGCCCCGGTTGGGCTACGGACGAGCAGTACTTC.